This TCR beta chain derives from a study of T cells in localized non-small cell lung cancer. Whole-study findings and limits: Appearing in adjacent lung were a median roughly 57 of the top 100 tumor clones.

CDR1 is LNHDA, CDR2 SQIVND, per germline (reference sequence). Trimming removed 11 bases from V and 6 bases from J, with 13 bases in between. The CDR3 totals 11 residues. Points on this clone: Antigen specificity is unknown.

The data were produced by immunoSEQ multiplex PCR, yet TCRdb's version contains in-frame clones alone and is incomplete. The repertoire includes around 70,000 clones, about nine tenths of them detected once, and 20% to 25% sits in the top ten. The specimen comprised peripheral blood, sampled before any cancer treatment. The source is a male donor at least 60 years old with stage III squamous cell lung carcinoma. The chain is built from TRBV19 and TRBJ1-1; the D gene is possibly TRBD1 (5 bases). The CDR3 is CASSSGAEAFF. The CDR3 nucleotides are TGTGCCTCCTCTTCGGGGGCTGAAGCTTTCTTT. The full variable domain, with the rest looked up from reference TRBV19 and TRBJ1-1, is DGGITQSPKYLFRKEGQNVTLSCEQNLNHDAMYWYRQDPGQGLRLIYYSQIVNDFQKGDIAEGYSVSREKKESFPLTVTSAQKNPTAFYLCASSSGAEAFFGQGTRLTVV.